The subject of this entry is one T cell receptor (beta chain). Then a second PCR, running roughly 7 to 11 cycles, was carried out with a sample-barcoded 5' primer and a J-beta primer mix. TCRdb reprocessed the 5' RACE reads with MiXCR, giving one entry per CDR3 protein. The repertoire has about 2 million distinct CDR3 sequences, around half of them found once; the top ten carry 2.1%. These data belong to a study of blood T cells in healthy people across ages. Study-level information: Template-switching capture recovered about one barcoded beta molecule per two T cells.

Source material: blood. This clonotype originated in a woman aged 40 to 50 in good health.

The CDR3 is CASKQIRTAGAFF. CDR3 DNA: TGCGCCAGCAAACAAATCCGGACTGCTGGAGCTTTCTTT. V gene TRBV4-1 combines with J gene TRBJ1-1; no firm D call. Trimming pared 7 bases from V and 10 bases from J, leaving 19 bases between. Germline CDR1 MGHRA, CDR2 YSYEKL. The CDR3 length is 13 residues.